Below are 7 T cell receptor beta chains sequenced from a single sample in a study of T cell changes during pregnancy in multiple sclerosis. Assay used: immunoSEQ multiplex PCR; TCRdb lists only in-frame clones, some missing. The sample lists about 70,000 clones; approximately 94% were seen once. The material sequenced was peripheral blood, taken in the third trimester of pregnancy. These TCRs come from a female donor with multiple sclerosis, enrolled in a pregnancy study.

The genes are TRBV30 and TRBJ2-7; D may be TRBD1 (8 bases). The CDR3 covers 16 residues. Deletions cut 1 base from V and 1 base from J, with 17 bases between. Germline assignment: CDR1 GTSNPN and CDR2 SVGIG (reference sequence). The DNA for the CDR3 is TGTGCCTGGAGTGGAACAGGGGGGGGTTTATCCTACGAGCAGTACTTC. Its protein is CAWSGTGGGLSYEQYF. Looking up the rest from reference TRBV30 and TRBJ2-7 gives the full variable domain: SQTIHQWPATLVQPVGSPLSLECTVEGTSNPNLYWYRQAAGRGLQLLFYSVGIGQISSEVPQNLSASRPQDRQFILSSKKLLLSDSGFYLCAWSGTGGGLSYEQYFGPGTRLTVT.

The chain links TRBV7-3 to TRBJ2-1, with 9 bases identical to TRBD2. Germline V CDR1 and CDR2: SGHTA, FQGTGA. The length of the CDR3 is 19 residues. J gave up 7 bases and V 5 bases, and 21 bases lay outside the gene matches. The CDR3 spells CASSPTGAGGPGGDNEQFF. The CDR3 DNA reads TGTGCCAGCAGCCCTACGGGGGCGGGAGGGCCGGGGGGGGATAATGAGCAGTTCTTC.

The rearrangement uses TRBV5-1 and TRBJ2-7; TRBD2 agrees at 10 bases. CDR1 and CDR2 from the germline V gene are SGHRS and YFSETQ. J gave up 4 bases and V 2 bases, and 3 bases lay outside the gene matches. The CDR3 extends over 14 amino acids. The CDR3 here is CASSFGTSEYEQYF. CDR3 bases: TGCGCCAGCAGCTTTGGGACTAGCGAGTACGAGCAGTACTTC.

V gene TRBV9 combines with J gene TRBJ1-2, with D unclear. This CDR3 has 14 residues. Trimming stripped 4 bases from V and 8 bases from J, with 18 bases between. Per the germline V gene, CDR1 is SGDLS and CDR2 is YYNGEE. The DNA of the CDR3 is TGTGCCAGCAGCCGGCGCCGGGGAGCGTGGGGCTACACCTTC. This sequence encodes CASSRRRGAWGYTF. Full variable domain (outside the CDR3, taken from reference TRBV9 and TRBJ1-2): DSGVTQTPKHLITATGQRVTLRCSPRSGDLSVYWYQQSLDQGLQFLIQYYNGEERAKGNILERFSAQQFPDLHSELNLSSLELGDSALYFCASSRRRGAWGYTFGSGTRLTVV.

This rearrangement joins TRBV4-2 to TRBJ1-2, with TRBD1 matching over 7 bases. The germline V gene has CDR1 LGHNA and CDR2 YNFKEQ. The CDR3 contains 17 residues. V shed 0 bases, J shed 5 bases, and the junction held 12 bases outside the gene matches. DNA of the CDR3: TGTGCCAGCAGCCAAGACGACAGGGAGGACTTATATTATGGCTACACCTTC. Translation: CASSQDDREDLYYGYTF.

This clone was counted once. The chain has TRBV9 and TRBJ2-7; D possibly corresponds to TRBD2 (5 bases). V gave up 2 bases and J gave up 1 base, with 10 bases separating them. CDR1 SGDLS and CDR2 YYNGEE come from the germline V gene. This CDR3 region has 14 residues. The CDR3 here is CASSVDGGSYEQYF. In nucleotides, the CDR3 is TGTGCCAGCAGCGTGGACGGAGGTTCCTACGAGCAGTACTTC. Filled out from reference TRBV9 and TRBJ2-7, the complete variable domain reads DSGVTQTPKHLITATGQRVTLRCSPRSGDLSVYWYQQSLDQGLQFLIQYYNGEERAKGNILERFSAQQFPDLHSELNLSSLELGDSALYFCASSVDGGSYEQYFGPGTRLTVT.

This clone has just a few counts. The chain couples TRBV2 to TRBJ1-5, with D possibly being TRBD1 (5 bases). V was shortened by 2 bases and J by 5 bases, with 7 bases between the two germline ends. CDR1 and CDR2 from the germline V gene are SNHLY and FYNNEI. This CDR3 has 13 residues. Written as DNA, the CDR3 is TGTGCCAGCAGTGAAACGGGGGATCAGCCCCAGCATTTT. Its protein is CASSETGDQPQHF.